The clone carrying this TCR beta chain appeared many times. Antigen specificity is unknown. These data are taken from a study of T cells after posttransplantation cyclophosphamide. The related graft donor's blood sample was taken on the day of bone marrow donation. The CDR3 covers 13 residues. V was trimmed by 2 bases and J by 5 bases, leaving 10 bases between them. Germline loops: CDR1 MDHEN, CDR2 SYDVKM. Overall study results and limits: Tissue-infiltrating T cells from skin or gut overlapped little with blood T cells. Recipient CMV seropositivity and CMV reactivation strongly tracked TRB clonality.

Generated by immunoSEQ multiplex PCR, the TCRdb table keeps only in-frame clones and is missing some. The sample holds under 50,000 clones, and no clone turns up only once. The V gene is TRBV28, the J gene TRBJ2-7; D call uncertain. The clonotype comes from a man in his forties in good health, CMV-negative, and a related stem cell transplant donor. Material: PBMCs. CDR3 protein: CASSLLQLDEQYF. CDR3 DNA sequence: TGTGCCAGCAGTTTACTCCAGTTGGACGAGCAGTACTTC.